What follows are 13 T cell receptor beta chains derived from one specimen sequenced in a study of cytomegalovirus exposure and HLA in healthy donors. Use of 60 Vbeta and 13 Jbeta primers characterized the PCR. Here immunoSEQ multiplex PCR was the method, and the copy in TCRdb shows in-frame clones only, minus some. The sample yields approximately 180,000 clones, just under 85% seen once. Sequencing was carried out using PBMCs. The receptors were sampled from a girl aged 5-17 years in good health and CMV-seropositive.

This sequence joins TRBV5-4 and TRBJ2-5, with 8 nucleotides matching TRBD1. CDR1 is SGHNT, CDR2 YYREEE, per germline (reference sequence). The CDR3 runs to 13 residues. Germline trimming cut 3 bases from V and 4 bases from J; bases unmatched to any gene: 2. CDR3 nucleotides: TGTGCCAGCAGCTCAGGGGGCGCAGAGACCCAGTACTTC. Protein: CASSSGGAETQYF.

V and J are TRBV7-8 and TRBJ2-7; possibly TRBD1 for D (5 bases). This CDR3 comprises 13 residues. Germline V gene sequence: CDR1 SGHVS, CDR2 FQNEAQ. Trimming left V 5 bases short and J 5 bases short, with 13 bases between. In DNA, the CDR3 is TGTGCCAGCAGCCGCCCAGGGATGGACGAGCAGTACTTC. Translating gives CASSRPGMDEQYF.

J is TRBJ1-6 and V is TRBV5-6, with D possibly matching TRBD1 (5 bases). V shed 1 base and J shed 4 bases, with 6 bases lying between them. The CDR3 loop spans 14 amino acids. Germline V gene data show CDR1 as SGHDT and CDR2 as YYEEEE. The CDR3 here is CASSLRQYNSPLHF. Written as DNA, the CDR3 is TGTGCCAGCAGCTTGAGACAGTATAATTCACCCCTCCACTTT.

In DNA form, the CDR3 reads TGTGCCAGTCAAGACGTTGGCGGGGGCCGGGGTGAGCAGTTCTTC. Amino acid sequence: CASQDVGGGRGEQFF. V is TRBV6-4 and J is TRBJ2-1; D is perhaps TRBD2 (7 bases). Germline-derived CDR1 and CDR2 are MRHNA and SNTAGT. This CDR3 has 15 amino acids. Trimming removed 9 bases at V and 9 bases at J, with 24 bases between.

The chain joins TRBV4-1 to TRBJ2-2, with a tentative D call TRBD2 (6 bases). Germline V gene data show CDR1 as MGHRA and CDR2 as YSYEKL. The CDR3 contains 14 residues. V was shortened by 4 bases and J by 3 bases, with 9 bases between the two germline ends. CDR3 region: CASSLRGDTGELFF. CDR3 DNA sequence: TGCGCCAGCAGCCTGCGCGGGGACACCGGGGAGCTGTTTTTT.

The gene calls are TRBV7-6 and TRBJ2-2; 7 bases are a match to TRBD1. Per germline, CDR1 SGHVS and CDR2 FNYEAQ. The CDR3 loop spans 15 amino acids. After removal of 3 bases from V and 3 bases from J, the junction contained 4 bases not matched to a gene. CDR3 nucleotides: TGTGCCAGCAGCTTGGGGACAGATTACACCGGGGAGCTGTTTTTT. Translation gives CASSLGTDYTGELFF.

J is TRBJ2-1 and V is TRBV7-9; tentative D call: TRBD1 (5 bases). The length of the CDR3 is 11 residues. CDR1 is SEHNR, CDR2 FQNEAQ, per germline (reference sequence). V lost 4 bases to trimming and J lost 12 bases, with 10 bases between them. CDR3 sequence: CASSWQGRQFF. The CDR3 DNA follows: TGTGCCAGCAGCTGGCAGGGCCGGCAGTTCTTC.

V gene TRBV5-1 combines with J gene TRBJ2-1; D is perhaps TRBD1 (6 bases). The V gene lost 4 bases and the J gene lost 3 bases, with 11 bases spanning the gap. The CDR3 spans 14 residues. Germline V lookup: CDR1 SGHRS, CDR2 YFSETQ. The CDR3 spells CASSLQGVYNEQFF. In nucleotides, the CDR3 is TGCGCCAGCAGCCTACAGGGAGTCTACAATGAGCAGTTCTTC.

This chain uses TRBV6-5 with TRBJ2-2; no firm D call. V lost 0 bases, J lost 6 bases, and 14 bases lay in between. The CDR3 spans 16 residues. Germline V gene data show CDR1 as MNHEY and CDR2 as SVGAGI. The CDR3 DNA is TGTGCCAGCAGTTACTCGTTGGGCAATCACGCCGGGGAGCTGTTTTTT. It specifies CASSYSLGNHAGELFF.

The CDR3 DNA reads as TGCGCCAGCAGCTCGTCTAGCGGGGGGTTTAATGAGCAGTTCTTC. Translated, it gives CASSSSSGGFNEQFF. J is TRBJ2-1 and V is TRBV5-1; 11 nucleotides align to TRBD2. This CDR3 is built from 15 residues. With 3 bases clipped from V and 7 bases from J, the junction kept 6 bases outside the gene matches. Germline V gene lookup returns CDR1 SGHRS and CDR2 YFSETQ. The full variable domain, in which reference TRBV5-1 and TRBJ2-1 provide the parts outside the CDR3, is KAGVTQTPRYLIKTRGQQVTLSCSPISGHRSVSWYQQTPGQGLQFLFEYFSETQRNKGNFPGRFSGRQFSNSRSEMNVSTLELGDSALYLCASSSSSGGFNEQFFGPGTRLTVL.

V is TRBV29-1 and J is TRBJ2-3; 8 bases map to TRBD2. V lost 8 bases and J lost 0; bases outside the gene matches: 10. The CDR3 is made up of 15 amino acids. Germline values: CDR1 SQVTM, CDR2 ANQGSEA. In nucleotides, the CDR3 is TGCAGCTTTAGCGGGGCTCGGGTTAGCACAGATACGCAGTATTTT. It yields the protein CSFSGARVSTDTQYF.

This clone was picked up one time. The chain joins TRBV6-1 to TRBJ1-5, with D perhaps matching TRBD1 (5 bases). The CDR3 is made up of 15 amino acids. V was trimmed by 4 bases and J by 1 base, leaving 11 bases between them. Germline lookup yields CDR1 MNHNS and CDR2 SASEGT. For the CDR3, the DNA is TGTGCCAGCAGTGTGCTCAGGGCCAGCAATCAGCCCCAGCATTTT. Its translation: CASSVLRASNQPQHF.

The J gene is TRBJ1-1, the V gene TRBV4-1, with no clear D. V lost 3 bases, J lost 8 bases, and 7 bases lay in between. This CDR3 is built from 11 residues. Germline lookup yields CDR1 MGHRA and CDR2 YSYEKL. The CDR3: CASSHSLEAFF. CDR3 in DNA: TGCGCCAGCAGCCATTCCCTCGAAGCTTTCTTT.